The clone carrying this T cell receptor (beta chain) is a singleton in its sample. Its specificity is unknown. This specimen belongs to a study of radiation and T cells in renal cell carcinoma. Points from the study as a whole: In blood, top tumor clones expanded by 2 weeks, shrinking by 4. Pretreatment tumor biopsies were lacking, so baseline clonotypes are unknown.

Specified time point: baseline pretreatment blood. Treatment here: 15 Gy SBRT to primary tumor, nephrectomy 4 weeks later. The CDR3 spans 17 residues. V gave up 2 bases and J gave up 5 bases; unmatched junction bases: 8. In germline, CDR1 is SGHTA, CDR2 FQGTGA. TCRdb keeps only in-frame clones here, not all; method: immunoSEQ multiplex PCR. Here the sample spans approximately 100,000 clones, 86% being singletons. This chain uses TRBV7-3 with TRBJ2-5; 13 nucleotides match TRBD2. The sample here was blood, taken from a patient whose treatment included radiotherapy and nephrectomy. The source of this sequence is a middle-aged man with renal cell carcinoma. This CDR3 reads CASSLGTSGTARETQYF. The CDR3 nucleotides are TGTGCCAGCAGCTTAGGGACTAGCGGGACTGCCCGGGAGACCCAGTACTTC.